The 9 T cell receptor beta chains listed next were all sequenced from one sample in a study of neoadjuvant nivolumab and ipilimumab in lung cancer. The repertoire was sequenced with immunoSEQ multiplex PCR; TCRdb's copy has only in-frame clones and lacks some. The table lists about 26,000 clones, approximately 80% of them singletons, with 6% to 7% in the top ten. The material was peripheral blood, obtained before neoadjuvant nivolumab, alone or with ipilimumab. Source of these receptors: an adult with non-small cell lung cancer.

The rearrangement links TRBV4-2 to TRBJ2-7; TRBD1 or TRBD2 may be the D gene (5 bases each). CDR3 length: 12 amino acids. With 3 bases removed from V and 6 bases from J, the gap between germline ends came to 9 bases. CDR1 LGHNA and CDR2 YNFKEQ come from the germline V gene. The CDR3 here is CASSQGVSEQYF. DNA of the CDR3: TGTGCCAGCAGCCAGGGGGTCTCCGAGCAGTACTTC.

This chain uses TRBV7-9 with TRBJ1-4, with D perhaps matching TRBD1 (5 bases). This CDR3 is 14 amino acids long. Trimming removed 5 bases at V and 7 bases at J, with 14 bases between. In germline, CDR1 is SEHNR, CDR2 FQNEAQ (reference sequence). In DNA form, the CDR3 reads TGTGCCAGCAGCCAAGTCCAGGGCATTGAAAAACTGTTTTTT. Encoded protein: CASSQVQGIEKLFF.

This chain connects TRBV18 to TRBJ2-5, with D hard to call. CDR3 size: 14 residues. Germline-derived CDR1 and CDR2 are KGHSH and LQKENI. Trimming cost V 0 bases and J 2 bases, with 7 bases left between them. CDR3 region: CASSPPTNQETQYF. CDR3 DNA sequence: TGTGCCAGCTCACCACCGACGAATCAAGAGACCCAGTACTTC.

The chain employs TRBV5-1 and TRBJ2-2; no clear D. The CDR3 extends over 15 amino acids. Germline loops: CDR1 SGHRS, CDR2 YFSETQ. V gave up 0 bases and J gave up 1 base, with 7 bases separating them. In DNA form, the CDR3 reads TGCGCCAGCAGCTTGGAGTGGGGGAACACCGGGGAGCTGTTTTTT. This gives the protein CASSLEWGNTGELFF.

This clone was seen a single time. The chain couples TRBV5-1 to TRBJ2-6; D not certain. Germline V CDR1 and CDR2: SGHRS, YFSETQ. The CDR3 is made up of 19 amino acids. V was pared by 4 bases and J by 0 bases, with 20 bases between. The CDR3: CASSSSPGSSLSGANVLTF. The CDR3, as DNA: TGCGCCAGCAGCAGTTCTCCTGGCAGCTCCCTCTCTGGGGCCAACGTCCTGACTTTC.

This sequence joins TRBV18 and TRBJ1-2, with no clear D. Germline V gene sequence: CDR1 KGHSH, CDR2 LQKENI. Trimming took 0 bases from V and 6 from J, leaving 5 bases between them. This CDR3 is built from 12 residues. This CDR3 reads CASSPPRDGYTF. The CDR3 nucleotides read TGTGCCAGCTCACCACCTAGGGATGGCTACACCTTC.

J is TRBJ2-7 and V is TRBV10-3, with a tentative D call TRBD2 (5 bases). Between the trimmed V and J ends, which lost 3 bases and 0 bases, there was a span of 15 bases. Germline V gene sequence: CDR1 ENHRY, CDR2 SYGVKD. This CDR3 is built from 16 residues. In DNA form, the CDR3 reads TGTGCCATCAGTGAACCGGGGAATTGGGGCTCCTACGAGCAGTACTTC. Its translation is CAISEPGNWGSYEQYF.

This clone appeared a few times. This sequence joins TRBV7-2 and TRBJ1-2; D uncertain. V lost 2 bases to trimming and J lost 0 bases, with 10 bases between them. The CDR3 spans 15 residues. Germline V gene sequence: CDR1 SGHTA, CDR2 FQGNSA. CDR3 region: CASSLTPGTNYGYTF. For the CDR3, the DNA is TGTGCCAGCAGCTTAACGCCCGGAACTAACTATGGCTACACCTTC.

The rearrangement links TRBV7-9 to TRBJ2-1, with D possibly being TRBD2 (6 bases). V was clipped by 9 bases and J by 0 bases, with 9 bases between them. CDR1 is SEHNR, CDR2 FQNEAQ, per germline (reference sequence). The CDR3 is 13 residues long. CDR3 sequence reads: CASSGLSYNEQFF. The CDR3 DNA follows: TGTGCCAGTAGCGGCCTCTCCTACAATGAGCAGTTCTTC.